This T cell receptor beta chain was sequenced in a study of cytomegalovirus exposure and HLA in healthy donors. The study's findings and limits: The later analysis indicated that the majority of CMV-associated TCR beta chains appeared HLA-restricted. Fewer than 20,000 TCR beta sequences were associated with HLA alleles at 0.05 false discovery rate in a later analysis.

J was trimmed by 0 bases and V by 1 base; bases with no gene match: 2. CDR1 is LGHNA and CDR2 is YSLEER in the germline V gene. The CDR3 is made up of 15 amino acids. Only a few counts were recorded for this clone. The target antigen is unknown. PCR used 60 Vbeta primers and 13 Jbeta primers. Profiling relied on immunoSEQ multiplex PCR, and the TCRdb table lists in-frame clones only, not all of them. This table has 150,000 or so clones, around three quarters appearing once. Sequenced input: PBMCs. The source is a man aged 40-55 years in good health and CMV-seropositive. The gene calls are TRBV4-3 and TRBJ2-7, with 8 bases fitting TRBD1. For the CDR3, the DNA is TGCGCCAGCAGCCAAGGGACAGGGTCCTCCTACGAGCAGTACTTC. Protein product: CASSQGTGSSYEQYF.